This TCR beta chain was documented in a study of shared clonotypes between healthy human individuals. Per the germline V gene, CDR1 is SNHLY and CDR2 is FYNNEI. Trimming at V came to 7 bases and at J to 6 bases, leaving 11 bases not matched to a gene. CDR3 length equals 15 residues. Methods used by the authors: Filtering differed for immunoSEQ, which gave only junction sequences without quality scores. Some clones are missing from TCRdb's copy, which holds only in-frame ones; the method was immunoSEQ multiplex PCR. From that table come the V and J calls and clone size; the DNA was used to work out D and trimming. The data contain 950,000 to 1,300,000 clones, around 75% of them singletons.

The J gene is TRBJ2-3, the V gene TRBV2, with 9 bases fitting TRBD2. The clonotype comes from a man younger than 35 in good health. Material: memory CD4+ T cells sorted from blood. As to subset: CD45RA-negative fraction. This CDR3 is CASTPRRGGRDTQYF. The CDR3 region has the DNA TGTGCCAGCACCCCGAGGCGGGGGGGCCGGGATACGCAGTATTTT.